The clone carrying this T cell receptor (beta chain) was observed a handful of times. The table came from immunoSEQ multiplex PCR; TCRdb's copy has only in-frame clones and leaves some out. Altogether 210,000 or so clones are present, about 84% being singletons, with the ten largest covering 4.3%. V was shortened by 6 bases and J by 10 bases, with 13 bases between the two germline ends. CDR1 and CDR2 from the germline V gene are LNHDA and SQIVND (reference sequence). The CDR3 covers 12 residues. These data originate in a study of blood T cell repertoires in COVID-19. In the study overall: Collection of acute and convalescent COVID-19 samples took place in the United States, Italy and Spain. PBMCs, B-cell-depleted T cells, or T cells were the source of the cDNA or gDNA that made up the material.

The sequencing sample was made of PBMCs or T cells enriched from blood (not recorded which). The V and J genes are TRBV19 and TRBJ1-5; maybe TRBD1 (6 bases). This clonotype was sampled from a man aged 30-40 years with acute COVID-19. CDR3 DNA sequence: TGTGCCAGTAGCGACCCGGGGGGCCCCCAGCATTTT. It translates to CASSDPGGPQHF.